This entry is about one T cell receptor (beta chain). These data originate in a study of blood T cell repertoires in COVID-19. About the study: The analysed material was cDNA or gDNA that came from T cells, B-cell-depleted T cells, or PBMCs.

Original analysis: It was from reference gene primer amplification that nucleated cell counts were estimated. Clones were read by immunoSEQ multiplex PCR, and TCRdb kept only the in-frame ones, dropping some. V and J calls plus clone size are reproduced from that table; the DNA served to infer D and trimming. The sample has about 280,000 clones, around 85% seen once. Germline CDR1 reads LNHDA; CDR2 reads SQIVND (reference sequence). V lost 3 bases to trimming and J lost 8 bases, with 10 bases between them. The CDR3 runs to 12 residues. Individuals drawn from under 30 US areas were about 18 to 100 years old. Each recovered donor of Cohort 3 presented with two negative PCRs, clearance, or symptom resolution.

The sample was PBMCs or T cells enriched from blood (not recorded which). This chain joins TRBV19 and TRBJ1-2, with D maybe TRBD1 (6 bases). This TCR was sampled from a woman aged 40 to 55 who had recovered from COVID-19. The CDR3 DNA is TGTGCCAGTAGTATTGGCGGGGGCGGCTACACCTTC. Residues: CASSIGGGGYTF.